Sequencing of this T cell receptor (beta chain) was carried out in a study of a mutant IDH1 vaccine in newly diagnosed glioma (dated by TCRdb to about 2021). In the study overall: Patients received eight vaccinations in weeks 1, 3, 5, 7, 11, 15, 19 and 23, corresponding to visits V03 through V10. In the chemotherapy-containing groups, vaccination started alongside temozolomide cycles, whereas in patients who had radiotherapy alone it started 4-6 weeks after radiotherapy. Of the roughly 30 treated patients, approximately 62% were male and approximately 38% were female, and the mean age was 40.4 years. Prior to enrollment, patients had been given standard therapy consisting of radiotherapy alone, temozolomide alone, or radiochemotherapy with temozolomide, with the combination given to most patients. Peripheral blood was drawn at six visits: V03 (baseline), V05, V07, V10, V12 and V13. For exploratory analyses, longitudinal TCRB deep sequencing was carried out in 25 treated patients wherever samples were available. Summary of the overall study and its limitations: Immune responses induced by the vaccine were seen in around 94% of patients across multiple MHC alleles. Availability determined which PBMC samples were chosen for TCRB deep sequencing. The authors stated that sample limitations prevented analyses of patient blood samples from being reproduced. Pseudoprogression appeared unrelated to alterations in the top peripheral T cell clonotypes detected by TCRB sequencing.

The sample's time point label is to be understood as: week 11, during vaccination. Each vaccine dose, consisting of 300 ug of a 20-mer mutant IDH1 peptide in Montanide, was administered subcutaneously with topical imiquimod. Newly diagnosed WHO grade 3 or 4 IDH1-mutant astrocytomas showing loss of nuclear ATRX were present in the donors. The samples were drawn from NOA16, a multicentre, single-arm, open-label phase I trial in Germany that tested a mutant IDH1 peptide vaccine in humans for the first time. The DNeasy Blood and Tissue Kit was used to extract genomic DNA from EDTA blood for TCRB sequencing. Note on this clone: Its binding antigen is unknown. No qualities accompany the bases; no much larger clone lies one base away.

The method behind the library was the immunoSEQ multiplex PCR assay. Following the manufacturer's protocol, the hsTCRB Kit was used to amplify rearranged TCR beta chain sequences. An Illumina MiSeq was used to sequence the TCRB libraries. The study's processing was this. Demultiplexing, trimming and gene mapping were performed with the kit vendor's proprietary platform. TCRdb holds this immuneACCESS table with in-frame rearrangements only. Some clones are missing; in checked studies, unresolved V genes explain under half, and the rest has no known cause. V and J calls and clone size are copied from that table; D and trimming were computed from the DNA. Here the sample has about 35,000 clones; around 80% occur a single time. The ten largest clonotypes hold around 16% of the sample. The germline V gene yields SGHDT for CDR1 and YYEEEE for CDR2. V loses 4 bases of germline sequence and J loses 6 bases, and the interval between the two ends is 10 bases. The CDR3, cysteine through phenylalanine, is 12 amino acids long. CDR3 DNA only is kept here, 36 bases in frame from base 1.

The rearranged segments are TRBV5-6 and TRBJ1-2; TRBD1 is possibly the D segment (5 matching bases). The input for sequencing was peripheral blood mononuclear cells (PBMCs), taken from a glioma patient whose treatment included an IDH1 peptide vaccine. The receptor comes from a woman aged 25 to 45 with glioma. Some clones in this sample may be carry-over from other donors' samples. The CDR3: CASSPGTNGYTF. The nucleotide sequence reads as follows: TGTGCCAGCAGCCCAGGGACGAATGGCTACACCTTC.